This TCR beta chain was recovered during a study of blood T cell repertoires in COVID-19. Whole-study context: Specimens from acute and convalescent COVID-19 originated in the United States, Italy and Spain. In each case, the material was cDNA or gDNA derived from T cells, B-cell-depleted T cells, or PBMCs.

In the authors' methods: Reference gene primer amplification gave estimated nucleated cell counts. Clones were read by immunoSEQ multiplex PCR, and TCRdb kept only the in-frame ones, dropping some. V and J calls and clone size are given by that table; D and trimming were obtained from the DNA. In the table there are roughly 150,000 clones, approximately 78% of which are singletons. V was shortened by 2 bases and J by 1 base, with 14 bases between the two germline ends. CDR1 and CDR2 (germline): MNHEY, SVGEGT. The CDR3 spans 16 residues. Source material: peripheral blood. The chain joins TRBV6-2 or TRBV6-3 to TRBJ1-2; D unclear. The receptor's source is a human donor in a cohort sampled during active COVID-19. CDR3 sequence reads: CASSYGGRTVNYGYTF. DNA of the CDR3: TGTGCCAGCAGTTACGGAGGGCGGACGGTTAACTATGGCTACACCTTC.